A single sample gave rise to the 8 T cell receptor beta chains below, sequenced in a study of control samples from healthy donors and cancer patients. The assay was immunoSEQ multiplex PCR, and TCRdb's table has in-frame clones only and misses some. The sample has roughly 120,000 clones, more than 85% seen once. What was sequenced was blood. The receptors stem from a woman between 18 and 30 years old in good health.

This clone was detected once. The J gene is TRBJ1-1, the V gene TRBV7-2, with unresolved D. The CDR3 has 14 amino acids. Germline V gene data show CDR1 as SGHTA and CDR2 as FQGNSA. The V end lost 3 bases, the J end lost 1 base, and 9 bases lay between the germline ends. The CDR3 sequence: CASSFSYANTEAFF. CDR3 in DNA: TGTGCCAGCAGCTTTAGTTACGCGAACACTGAAGCTTTCTTT. Based on the CDR3 plus reference TRBV7-2 and TRBJ1-1, the full variable domain is GAGVSQSPSNKVTEKGKDVELRCDPISGHTALYWYRQSLGQGLEFLIYFQGNSAPDKSGLPSDRFSAERTGGSVSTLTIQRTQQEDSAVYLCASSFSYANTEAFFGQGTRLTVV.

V usage is TRBV12-2 and J usage is TRBJ1-1. TRBV12-2 is a pseudogene locus. The CDR3 runs to 20 residues. For the CDR3, the DNA is TGTGCAAGTCGCTTAGAGAAGTGCAGGGGGAGGGGACTTGAATTATCTGAAGCTTTCTTT. Protein sequence: CASRLEKCRGRGLELSEAFF.

The chain joins TRBV27 to TRBJ2-5; the match to TRBD1 covers 8 bases. Trimming at V came to 3 bases and at J to 4 bases, leaving 1 base not matched to a gene. This CDR3 has 13 amino acids. Germline assignment: CDR1 MNHEY and CDR2 SMNVEV (reference sequence). The CDR3 protein is CASSFDRGETQYF. The DNA for the CDR3 is TGTGCCAGCAGTTTTGACAGGGGAGAGACCCAGTACTTC.

The chain combines TRBV6-5 with TRBJ1-2; TRBD1 aligns across 8 bases. Germline-derived CDR1 and CDR2 are MNHEY and SVGAGI. J lost 4 bases, V lost 5 bases, and 3 bases had no gene match. CDR3 length: 13 residues. CDR3 residues: CASSPGTGYGYTF. The CDR3 nucleotides read TGTGCCAGCAGTCCCGGGACAGGCTATGGCTACACCTTC.

The chain joins TRBV3-1 (or the pseudogene TRBV3-2) to TRBJ2-5; D uncertain. The V and J ends lost 5 bases and 4 bases respectively, with 8 bases between them. Looked up from germline, CDR1 is LGHDT and CDR2 is YNNKEL (reference sequence). This CDR3 has 12 amino acids. The CDR3 DNA reads TGTGCCAGCAGCGATAGTTCAGAGACCCAGTACTTC. It translates to CASSDSSETQYF.

The rearrangement links TRBV7-9 to TRBJ2-1; D remains unclear. Trimming pared 1 base from V and 6 bases from J, leaving 16 bases between. The germline CDR1 and CDR2 sequences are SEHNR and FQNEAQ (reference sequence). The CDR3 spans 16 residues. CDR3 DNA: TGTGCCAGCAGCTTAGGCTCGGGTGGAGTAGTCAATGAGCAGTTCTTC. Its protein is CASSLGSGGVVNEQFF.

V is TRBV6-5 and J is TRBJ2-7, with D maybe TRBD1 (5 bases). The CDR3 consists of 13 residues. Per germline, CDR1 MNHEY and CDR2 SVGAGI. Trimming took 6 bases from V and 3 from J, leaving 12 bases between them. The CDR3, as DNA: TGTGCCAGCAGGGAGACAGTGGTCTACGAGCAGTACTTC. The encoded protein is CASRETVVYEQYF.

Here the CDR3 reads CASSPGKGTQYF. For the CDR3, the DNA is TGTGCCAGCTCACCAGGGAAGGGGACCCAGTACTTC. The chain employs TRBV18 and TRBJ2-5; D call uncertain. Trimming took 2 bases from V and 7 from J, leaving 8 bases between them. The CDR3 runs 12 residues. CDR1 is KGHSH and CDR2 is LQKENI in the germline V gene.